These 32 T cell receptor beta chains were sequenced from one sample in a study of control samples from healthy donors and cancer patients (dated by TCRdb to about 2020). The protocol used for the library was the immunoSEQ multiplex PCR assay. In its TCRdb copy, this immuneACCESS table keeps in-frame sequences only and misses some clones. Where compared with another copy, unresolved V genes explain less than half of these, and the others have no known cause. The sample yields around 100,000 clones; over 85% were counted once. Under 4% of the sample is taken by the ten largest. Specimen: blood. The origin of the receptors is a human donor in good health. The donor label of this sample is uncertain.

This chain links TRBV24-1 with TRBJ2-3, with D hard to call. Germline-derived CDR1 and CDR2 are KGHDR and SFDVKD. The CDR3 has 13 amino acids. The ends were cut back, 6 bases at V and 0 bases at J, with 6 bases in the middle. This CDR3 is CATSRGSTDTQYF. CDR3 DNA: TGTGCCACCAGTCGAGGTAGCACAGATACGCAGTATTTT.

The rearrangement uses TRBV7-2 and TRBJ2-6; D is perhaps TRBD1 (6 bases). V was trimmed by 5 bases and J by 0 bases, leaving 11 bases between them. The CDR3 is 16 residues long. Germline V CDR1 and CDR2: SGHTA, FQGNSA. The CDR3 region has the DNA TGTGCCAGCAGCAGGACAGCGGTCTCTGGGGCCAACGTCCTGACTTTC. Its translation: CASSRTAVSGANVLTF.

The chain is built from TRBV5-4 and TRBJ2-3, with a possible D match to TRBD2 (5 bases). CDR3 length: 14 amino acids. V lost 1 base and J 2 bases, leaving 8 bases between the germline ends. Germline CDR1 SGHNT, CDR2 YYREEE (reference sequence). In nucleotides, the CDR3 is TGTGCCAGCAGCTTGTCTAGCTTCACAGATACGCAGTATTTT. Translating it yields CASSLSSFTDTQYF.

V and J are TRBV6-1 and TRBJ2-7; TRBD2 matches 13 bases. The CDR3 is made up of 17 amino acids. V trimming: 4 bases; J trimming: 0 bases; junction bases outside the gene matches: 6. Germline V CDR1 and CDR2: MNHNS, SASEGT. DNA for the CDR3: TGTGCCAGCAGTGGGGGTGGGACTAGCGGGGCCTCCTACGAGCAGTACGTC. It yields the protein CASSGGGTSGASYEQYV.

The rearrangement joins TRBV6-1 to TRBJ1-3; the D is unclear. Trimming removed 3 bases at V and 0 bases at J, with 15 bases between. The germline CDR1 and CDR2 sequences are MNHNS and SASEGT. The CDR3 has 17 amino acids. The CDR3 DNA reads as TGTGCCAGCAGTGACCCCTCCCGGCGCTCCTCTGGAAACACCATATATTTT. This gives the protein CASSDPSRRSSGNTIYF.

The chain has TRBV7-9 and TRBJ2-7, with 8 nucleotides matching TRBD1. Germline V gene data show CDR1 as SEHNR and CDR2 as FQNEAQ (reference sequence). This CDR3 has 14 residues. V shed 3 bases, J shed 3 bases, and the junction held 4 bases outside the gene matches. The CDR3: CASSFTGGYYEQYF. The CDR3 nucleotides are TGTGCCAGCAGCTTTACAGGGGGTTACTACGAGCAGTACTTC.

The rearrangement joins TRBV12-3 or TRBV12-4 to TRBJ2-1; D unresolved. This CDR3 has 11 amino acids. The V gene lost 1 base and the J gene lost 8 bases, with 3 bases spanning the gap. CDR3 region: CASSLEYEQFF. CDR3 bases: TGTGCCAGCAGTTTAGAATATGAGCAGTTCTTC.

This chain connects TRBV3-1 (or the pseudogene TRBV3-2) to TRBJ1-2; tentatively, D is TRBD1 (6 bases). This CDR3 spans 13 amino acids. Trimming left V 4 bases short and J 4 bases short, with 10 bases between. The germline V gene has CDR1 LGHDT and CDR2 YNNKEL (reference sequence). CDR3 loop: CASSPTGFYGYTF. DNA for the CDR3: TGTGCCAGCAGCCCAACAGGGTTCTATGGCTACACCTTC.

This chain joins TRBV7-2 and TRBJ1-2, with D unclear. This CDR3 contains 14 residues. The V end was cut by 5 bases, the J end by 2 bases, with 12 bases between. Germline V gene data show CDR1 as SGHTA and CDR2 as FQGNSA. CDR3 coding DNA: TGTGCCAGCAGCCGCGGCGGTAACAACTATGGCTACACCTTC. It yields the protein CASSRGGNNYGYTF.

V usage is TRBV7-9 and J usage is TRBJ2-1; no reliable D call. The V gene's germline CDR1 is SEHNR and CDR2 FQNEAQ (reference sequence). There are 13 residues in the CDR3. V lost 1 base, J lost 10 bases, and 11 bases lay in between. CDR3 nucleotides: TGTGCCAGCAGCTTAGGGCCCTCCATGGAGCAGTTCTTC. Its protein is CASSLGPSMEQFF. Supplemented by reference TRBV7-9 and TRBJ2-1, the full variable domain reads DTGVSQNPRHKITKRGQNVTFRCDPISEHNRLYWYRQTLGQGPEFLTYFQNEAQLEKSRLLSDRFSAERPKGSFSTLEIQRTEQGDSAMYLCASSLGPSMEQFFGPGTRLTVL.

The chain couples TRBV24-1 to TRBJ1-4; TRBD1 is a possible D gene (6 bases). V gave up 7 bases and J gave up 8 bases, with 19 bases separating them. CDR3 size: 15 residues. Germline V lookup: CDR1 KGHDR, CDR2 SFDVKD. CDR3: CATSGGRDRIEKLFF. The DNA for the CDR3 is TGTGCCACCAGCGGGGGACGAGACAGGATCGAAAAACTGTTTTTT.

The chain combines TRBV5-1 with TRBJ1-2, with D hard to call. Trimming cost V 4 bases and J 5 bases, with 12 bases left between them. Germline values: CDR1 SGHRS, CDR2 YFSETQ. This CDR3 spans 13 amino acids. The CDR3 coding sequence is TGCGCCAGCAGCGTAAACCTCGGATATGGCTACACCTTC. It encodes CASSVNLGYGYTF.

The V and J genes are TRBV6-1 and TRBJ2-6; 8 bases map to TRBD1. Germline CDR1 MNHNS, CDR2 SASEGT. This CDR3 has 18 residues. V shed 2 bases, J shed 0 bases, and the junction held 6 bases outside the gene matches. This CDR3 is CASSEQRTGSSGANVLTF. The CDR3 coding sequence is TGTGCCAGCAGTGAACAAAGGACAGGGAGCTCTGGGGCCAACGTCCTGACTTTC.

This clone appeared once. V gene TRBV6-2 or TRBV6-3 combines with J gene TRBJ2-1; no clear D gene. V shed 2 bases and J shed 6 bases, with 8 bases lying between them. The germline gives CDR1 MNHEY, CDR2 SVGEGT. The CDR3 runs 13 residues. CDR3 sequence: CASSYDGFNEQFF. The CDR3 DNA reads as TGTGCCAGCAGTTACGACGGGTTCAATGAGCAGTTCTTC.

The CDR3 DNA sequence: TGTGCCAGCAGCGACAAGCGTCCTAGCTCCTACAATGAGCAGTTCTTC. This sequence encodes CASSDKRPSSYNEQFF. The gene calls are TRBV11-2 and TRBJ2-1; no definite D call. The CDR3 covers 16 residues. The V end lost 5 bases, the J end lost 0 bases, and 14 bases lay between the germline ends. CDR1 and CDR2 (germline): SGHAT, FQNNGV.

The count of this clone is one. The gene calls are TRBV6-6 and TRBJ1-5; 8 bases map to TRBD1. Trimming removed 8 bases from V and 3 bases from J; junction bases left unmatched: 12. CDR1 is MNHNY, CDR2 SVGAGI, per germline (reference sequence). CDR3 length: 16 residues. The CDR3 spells CASQGAGGLVNQPQHF. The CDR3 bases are TGTGCCAGCCAGGGTGCAGGGGGCTTAGTCAATCAGCCCCAGCATTTT.

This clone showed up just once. The CDR3 DNA reads TGTGCCAGCAGCTCCGCAAGCCAATGGGCAGATAACTATGGCTACACCTTC. Translating gives CASSSASQWADNYGYTF. The chain uses TRBV5-4 and TRBJ1-2; D is unresolved. Germline V gives CDR1 SGHNT, CDR2 YYREEE (reference sequence). The CDR3 totals 17 residues. V was cut by 3 bases and J by 1 base, with 19 bases left in between. Using reference TRBV5-4 and TRBJ1-2 for the parts outside the CDR3, the full variable domain is ETGVTQSPTHLIKTRGQQVTLRCSSQSGHNTVSWYQQALGQGPQFIFQYYREEENGRGNFPPRFSGLQFPNYSSELNVNALELDDSALYLCASSSASQWADNYGYTFGSGTRLTVV.

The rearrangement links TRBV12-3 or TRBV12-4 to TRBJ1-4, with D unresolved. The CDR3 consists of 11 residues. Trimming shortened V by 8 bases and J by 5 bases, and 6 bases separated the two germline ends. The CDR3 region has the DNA TGTGCCAGCGCCGACAATGAAAAACTGTTTTTT. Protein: CASADNEKLFF.

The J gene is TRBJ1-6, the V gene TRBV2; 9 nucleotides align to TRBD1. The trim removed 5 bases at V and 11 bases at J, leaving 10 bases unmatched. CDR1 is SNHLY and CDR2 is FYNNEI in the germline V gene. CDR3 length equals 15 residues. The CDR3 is CASSWDTGQGTPLHF. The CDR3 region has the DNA TGTGCCAGCAGTTGGGACACAGGACAGGGGACACCCCTCCACTTT.

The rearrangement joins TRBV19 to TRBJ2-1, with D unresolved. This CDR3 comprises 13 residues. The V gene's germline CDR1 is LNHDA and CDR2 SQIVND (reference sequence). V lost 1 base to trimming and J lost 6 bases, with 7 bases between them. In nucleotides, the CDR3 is TGTGCCAGTAGTATAGGTGGCGGCAATGAGCAGTTCTTC. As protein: CASSIGGGNEQFF. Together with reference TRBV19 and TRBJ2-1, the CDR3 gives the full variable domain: DGGITQSPKYLFRKEGQNVTLSCEQNLNHDAMYWYRQDPGQGLRLIYYSQIVNDFQKGDIAEGYSVSREKKESFPLTVTSAQKNPTAFYLCASSIGGGNEQFFGPGTRLTVL.

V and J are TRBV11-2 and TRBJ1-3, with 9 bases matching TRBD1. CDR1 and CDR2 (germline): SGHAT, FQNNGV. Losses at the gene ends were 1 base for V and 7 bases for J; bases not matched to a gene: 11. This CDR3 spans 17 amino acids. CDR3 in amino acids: CASSLAIPGQGGNTIYF. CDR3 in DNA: TGTGCCAGCAGCTTAGCGATACCGGGACAGGGTGGGAACACCATATATTTT. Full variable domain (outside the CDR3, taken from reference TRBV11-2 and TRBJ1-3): EAGVAQSPRYKIIEKRQSVAFWCNPISGHATLYWYQQILGQGPKLLIQFQNNGVVDDSQLPKDRFSAERLKGVDSTLKIQPAKLEDSAVYLCASSLAIPGQGGNTIYFGEGSWLTVV.

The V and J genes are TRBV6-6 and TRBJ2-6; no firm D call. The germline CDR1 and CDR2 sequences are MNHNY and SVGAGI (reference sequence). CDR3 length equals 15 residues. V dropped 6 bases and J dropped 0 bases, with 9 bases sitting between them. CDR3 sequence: CASSYISSGANVLTF. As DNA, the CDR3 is TGTGCCAGCAGCTATATAAGCTCTGGGGCCAACGTCCTGACTTTC.

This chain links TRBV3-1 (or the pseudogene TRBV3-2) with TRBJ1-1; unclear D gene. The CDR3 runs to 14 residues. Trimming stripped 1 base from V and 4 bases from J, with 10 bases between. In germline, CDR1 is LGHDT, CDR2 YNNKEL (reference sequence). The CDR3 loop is CASSQGFGATEAFF. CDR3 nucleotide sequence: TGTGCCAGCAGCCAAGGCTTTGGAGCCACTGAAGCTTTCTTT.

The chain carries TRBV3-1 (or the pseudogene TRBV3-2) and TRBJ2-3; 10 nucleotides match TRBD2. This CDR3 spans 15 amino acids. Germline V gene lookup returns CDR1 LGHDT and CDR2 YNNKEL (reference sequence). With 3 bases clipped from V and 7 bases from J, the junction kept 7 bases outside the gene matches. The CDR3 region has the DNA TGTGCCAGCAGCCACCACACTAGCGGGGTGAATACGCAGTATTTT. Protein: CASSHHTSGVNTQYF.

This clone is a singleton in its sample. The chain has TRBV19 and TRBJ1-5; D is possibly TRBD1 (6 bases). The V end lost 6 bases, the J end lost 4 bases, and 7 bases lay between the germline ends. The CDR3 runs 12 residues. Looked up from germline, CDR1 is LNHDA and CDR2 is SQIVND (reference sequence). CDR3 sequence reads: CASRDRNQPQHF. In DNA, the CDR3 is TGTGCCAGTAGGGACAGAAATCAGCCCCAGCATTTT.

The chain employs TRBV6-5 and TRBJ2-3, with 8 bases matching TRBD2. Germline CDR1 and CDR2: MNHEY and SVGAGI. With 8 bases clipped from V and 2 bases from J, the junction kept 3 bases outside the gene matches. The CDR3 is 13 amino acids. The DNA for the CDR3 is TGTGCCAGCTCCGGGGGGGACACAGATACGCAGTATTTT. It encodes CASSGGDTDTQYF.

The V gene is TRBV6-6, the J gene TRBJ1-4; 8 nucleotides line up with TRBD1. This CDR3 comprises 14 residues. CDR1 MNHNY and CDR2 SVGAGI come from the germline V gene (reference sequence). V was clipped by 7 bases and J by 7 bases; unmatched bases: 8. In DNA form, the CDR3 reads TGTGCCAGCAACGGGGGCAGGGGGCCTGAAAAACTGTTTTTT. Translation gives CASNGGRGPEKLFF.

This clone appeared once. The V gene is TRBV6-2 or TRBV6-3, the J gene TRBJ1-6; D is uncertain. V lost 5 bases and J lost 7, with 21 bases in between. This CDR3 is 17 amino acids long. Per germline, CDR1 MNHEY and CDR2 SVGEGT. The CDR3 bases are TGTGCCAGCAGTGCCCCGGGCAACTTCCGCGGGAATTCACCCCTCCACTTT. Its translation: CASSAPGNFRGNSPLHF.

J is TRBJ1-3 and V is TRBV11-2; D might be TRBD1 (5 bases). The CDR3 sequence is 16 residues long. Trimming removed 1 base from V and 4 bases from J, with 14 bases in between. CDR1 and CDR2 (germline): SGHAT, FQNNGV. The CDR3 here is CASSLAEGHSGNTIYF. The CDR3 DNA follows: TGTGCCAGCAGCTTAGCTGAGGGGCATTCGGGAAACACCATATATTTT.

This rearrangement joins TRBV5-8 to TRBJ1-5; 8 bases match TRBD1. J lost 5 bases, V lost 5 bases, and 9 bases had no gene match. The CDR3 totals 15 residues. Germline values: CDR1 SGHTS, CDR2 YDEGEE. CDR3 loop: CASSPTGGGYQPQHF. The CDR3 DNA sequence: TGTGCCAGCAGTCCAACAGGGGGGGGTTATCAGCCCCAGCATTTT.

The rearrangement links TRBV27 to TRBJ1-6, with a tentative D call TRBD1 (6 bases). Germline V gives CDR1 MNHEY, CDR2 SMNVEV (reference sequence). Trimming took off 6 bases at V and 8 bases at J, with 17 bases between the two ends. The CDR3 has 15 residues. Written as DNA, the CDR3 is TGTGCCAGCAGCCTACTACAGGGAACGTATTCACCCCTCCACTTT. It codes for CASSLLQGTYSPLHF.

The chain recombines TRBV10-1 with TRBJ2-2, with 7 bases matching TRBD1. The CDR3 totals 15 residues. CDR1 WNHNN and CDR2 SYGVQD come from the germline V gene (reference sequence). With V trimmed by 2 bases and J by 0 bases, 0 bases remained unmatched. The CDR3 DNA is TGCGCCAGCAGTGAGGGGACAGCGAACACCGGGGAGCTGTTTTTT. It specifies CASSEGTANTGELFF.